This T cell receptor (beta chain) was documented in a study of shared clonotypes between healthy human individuals. Background on the study: Three plates were used per donor for CD4 naive, three for CD4 memory, two for CD8 naive and one for CD8 memory. The study, taken as a whole, reports: Naive subsets, compared against memory subsets, generally had larger estimated richness values.

Concerning this clone: Its matching antigen is unknown.

Repertoires were generated with immunoSEQ multiplex PCR, while TCRdb's copy carries only in-frame clones and drops some. The sample consists of about 680,000 clones, 55% to 85% of them appearing once. With 4 bases removed from V and 9 bases from J, the gap between germline ends came to 9 bases. The CDR3 contains 11 residues. The germline CDR1 and CDR2 sequences are SEHNR and FQNEAQ (reference sequence). All of the donors resided in Nashville, Tennessee, and each was a Caucasian adult. Sequencing was carried out using memory CD4+ T cells sorted from blood. Subset indicated: CD45RA-negative fraction. The source of this sequence is a woman in her twenties or thirties in good health. The rearrangement links TRBV7-9 to TRBJ2-5, with D perhaps being TRBD1 or TRBD2 (5 bases each). CDR3: CASSSGPAQYF. In nucleotides, the CDR3 is TGTGCCAGCAGCTCGGGGCCGGCCCAGTACTTC.